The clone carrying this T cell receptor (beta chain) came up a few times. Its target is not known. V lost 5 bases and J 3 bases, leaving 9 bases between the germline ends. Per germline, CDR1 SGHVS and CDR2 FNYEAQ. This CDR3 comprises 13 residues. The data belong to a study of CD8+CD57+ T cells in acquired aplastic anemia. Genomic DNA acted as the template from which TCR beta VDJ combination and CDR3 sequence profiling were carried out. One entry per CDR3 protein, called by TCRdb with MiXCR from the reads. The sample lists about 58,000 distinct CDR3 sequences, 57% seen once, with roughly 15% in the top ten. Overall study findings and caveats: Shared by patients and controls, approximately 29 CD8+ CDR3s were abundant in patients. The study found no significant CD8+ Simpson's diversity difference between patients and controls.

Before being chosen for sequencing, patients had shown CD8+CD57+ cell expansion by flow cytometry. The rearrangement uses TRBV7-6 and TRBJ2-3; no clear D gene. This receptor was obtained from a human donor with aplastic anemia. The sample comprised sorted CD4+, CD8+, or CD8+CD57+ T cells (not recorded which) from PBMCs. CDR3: CASSDGNTDTQYF. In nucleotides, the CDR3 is TGTGCCAGCAGCGATGGGAATACAGATACGCAGTATTTT.